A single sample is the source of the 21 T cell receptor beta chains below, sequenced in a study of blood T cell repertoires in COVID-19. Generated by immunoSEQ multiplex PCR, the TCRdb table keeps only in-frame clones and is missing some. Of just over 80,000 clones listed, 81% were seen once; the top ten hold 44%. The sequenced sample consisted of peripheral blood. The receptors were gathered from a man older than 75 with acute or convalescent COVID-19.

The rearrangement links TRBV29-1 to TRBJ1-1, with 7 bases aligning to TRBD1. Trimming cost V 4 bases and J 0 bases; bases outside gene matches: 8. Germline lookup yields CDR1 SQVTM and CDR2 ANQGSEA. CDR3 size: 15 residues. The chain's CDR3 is CSVAGQTIMNTEAFF. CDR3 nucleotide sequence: TGCAGCGTTGCGGGACAGACAATCATGAACACTGAAGCTTTCTTT.

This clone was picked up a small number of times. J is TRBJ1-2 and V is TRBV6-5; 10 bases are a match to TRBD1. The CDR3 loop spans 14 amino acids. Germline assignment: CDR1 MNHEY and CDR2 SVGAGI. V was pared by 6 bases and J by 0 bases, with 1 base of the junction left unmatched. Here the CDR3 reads CASSGTGANYGYTF. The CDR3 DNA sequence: TGTGCCAGCAGCGGGACAGGGGCTAACTATGGCTACACCTTC.

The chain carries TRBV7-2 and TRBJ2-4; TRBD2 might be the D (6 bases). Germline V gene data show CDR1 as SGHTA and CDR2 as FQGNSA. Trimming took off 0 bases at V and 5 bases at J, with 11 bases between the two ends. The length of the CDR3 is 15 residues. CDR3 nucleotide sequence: TGTGCCAGCAGCTTAGCGGTCGGGAGCCAAAACATTCAGTACTTC. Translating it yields CASSLAVGSQNIQYF.

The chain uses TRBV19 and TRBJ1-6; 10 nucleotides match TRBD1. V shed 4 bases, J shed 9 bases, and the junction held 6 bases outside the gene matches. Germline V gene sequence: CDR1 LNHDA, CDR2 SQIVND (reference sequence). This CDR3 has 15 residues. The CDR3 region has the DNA TGTGCCAGTAGTAATTACCGGGACAGGGGTTCACCCCTCCACTTT. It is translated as CASSNYRDRGSPLHF.

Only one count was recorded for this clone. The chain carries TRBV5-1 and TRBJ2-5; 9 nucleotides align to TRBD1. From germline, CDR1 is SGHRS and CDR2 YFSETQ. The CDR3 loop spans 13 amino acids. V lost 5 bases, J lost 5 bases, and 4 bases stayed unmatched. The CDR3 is CASRTGGEETQYF. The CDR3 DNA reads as TGCGCCAGCAGAACAGGGGGCGAGGAGACCCAGTACTTC. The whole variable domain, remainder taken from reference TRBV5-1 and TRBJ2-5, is KAGVTQTPRYLIKTRGQQVTLSCSPISGHRSVSWYQQTPGQGLQFLFEYFSETQRNKGNFPGRFSGRQFSNSRSEMNVSTLELGDSALYLCASRTGGEETQYFGPGTRLLVL.

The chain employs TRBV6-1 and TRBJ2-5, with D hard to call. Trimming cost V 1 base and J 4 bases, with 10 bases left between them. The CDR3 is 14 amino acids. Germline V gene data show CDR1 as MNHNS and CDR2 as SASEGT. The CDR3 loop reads CASSEGARPETQYF. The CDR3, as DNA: TGTGCCAGCAGTGAAGGGGCCAGACCAGAGACCCAGTACTTC.

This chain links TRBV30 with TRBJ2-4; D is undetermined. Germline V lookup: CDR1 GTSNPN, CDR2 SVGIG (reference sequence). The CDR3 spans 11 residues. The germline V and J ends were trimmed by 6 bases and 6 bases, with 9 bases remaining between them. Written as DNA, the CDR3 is TGTGCCTGCCGCCTCGGAAACATTCAGTACTTC. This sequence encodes CACRLGNIQYF. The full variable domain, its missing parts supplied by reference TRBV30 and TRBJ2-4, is SQTIHQWPATLVQPVGSPLSLECTVEGTSNPNLYWYRQAAGRGLQLLFYSVGIGQISSEVPQNLSASRPQDRQFILSSKKLLLSDSGFYLCACRLGNIQYFGAGTRLSVL.

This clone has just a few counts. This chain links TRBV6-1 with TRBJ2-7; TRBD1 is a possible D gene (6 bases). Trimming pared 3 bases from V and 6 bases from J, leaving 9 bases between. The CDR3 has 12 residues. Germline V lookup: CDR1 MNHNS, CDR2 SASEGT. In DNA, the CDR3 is TGTGCCAGCAGTGAGGTCAGGGGCGAGCAGTACTTC. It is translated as CASSEVRGEQYF.

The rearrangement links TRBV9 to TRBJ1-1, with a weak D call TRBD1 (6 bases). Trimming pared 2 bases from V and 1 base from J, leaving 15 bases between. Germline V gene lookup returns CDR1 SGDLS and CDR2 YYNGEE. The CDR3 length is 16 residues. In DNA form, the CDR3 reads TGTGCCAGCAGCGTTGTACAGGGTACGAGGAACACTGAAGCTTTCTTT. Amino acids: CASSVVQGTRNTEAFF. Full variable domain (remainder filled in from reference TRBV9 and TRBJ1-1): DSGVTQTPKHLITATGQRVTLRCSPRSGDLSVYWYQQSLDQGLQFLIQYYNGEERAKGNILERFSAQQFPDLHSELNLSSLELGDSALYFCASSVVQGTRNTEAFFGQGTRLTVV.

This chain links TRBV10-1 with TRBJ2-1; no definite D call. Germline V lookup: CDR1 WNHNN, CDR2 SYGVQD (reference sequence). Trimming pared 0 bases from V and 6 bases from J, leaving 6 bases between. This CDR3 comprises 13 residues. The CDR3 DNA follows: TGCGCCAGCAGTGAGTCCTTGCGCAATGAGCAGTTCTTC. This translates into CASSESLRNEQFF.

CDR3 sequence (DNA): TGCGCCAGCAGCCAAGGCATCACTAGCGGGAGTAACGAGCAGTACTTC. Its protein product is CASSQGITSGSNEQYF. The chain combines TRBV4-1 with TRBJ2-7, with TRBD2 identical over 11 bases. Losses at the gene ends were 1 base for V and 5 bases for J; bases not matched to a gene: 7. The CDR3 is 16 amino acids. Germline CDR1 and CDR2: MGHRA and YSYEKL.

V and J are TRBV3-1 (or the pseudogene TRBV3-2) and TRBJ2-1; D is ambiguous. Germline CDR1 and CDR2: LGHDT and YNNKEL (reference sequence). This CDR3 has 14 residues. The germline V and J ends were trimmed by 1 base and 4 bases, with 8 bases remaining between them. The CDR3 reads CASSQARQYNEQFF. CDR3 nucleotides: TGTGCCAGCAGCCAAGCCAGACAATACAATGAGCAGTTCTTC.

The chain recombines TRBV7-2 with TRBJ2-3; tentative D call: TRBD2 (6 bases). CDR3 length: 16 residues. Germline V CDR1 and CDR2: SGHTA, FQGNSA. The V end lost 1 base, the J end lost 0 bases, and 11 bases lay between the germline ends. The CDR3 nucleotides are TGTGCCAGCAGCTTAGTCGGGGGTTTTAGCACAGATACGCAGTATTTT. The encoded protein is CASSLVGGFSTDTQYF. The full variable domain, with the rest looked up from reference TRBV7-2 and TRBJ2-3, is GAGVSQSPSNKVTEKGKDVELRCDPISGHTALYWYRQSLGQGLEFLIYFQGNSAPDKSGLPSDRFSAERTGGSVSTLTIQRTQQEDSAVYLCASSLVGGFSTDTQYFGPGTRLTVL.

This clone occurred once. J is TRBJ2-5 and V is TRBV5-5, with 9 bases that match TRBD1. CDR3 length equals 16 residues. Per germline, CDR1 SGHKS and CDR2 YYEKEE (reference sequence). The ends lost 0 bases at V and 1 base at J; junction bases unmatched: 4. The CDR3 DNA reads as TGTGCCAGCAGCTTGGGGGGACAGGGTTTCCAAGAGACCCAGTACTTC. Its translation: CASSLGGQGFQETQYF.

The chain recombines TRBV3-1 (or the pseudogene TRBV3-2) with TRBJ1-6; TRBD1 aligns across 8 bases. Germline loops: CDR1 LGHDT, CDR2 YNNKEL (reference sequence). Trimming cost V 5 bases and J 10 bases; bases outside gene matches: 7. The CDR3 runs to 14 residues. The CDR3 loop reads CASSAGTGGSPLHF. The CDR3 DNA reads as TGTGCCAGCAGCGCCGGGACAGGAGGATCACCCCTCCACTTT.

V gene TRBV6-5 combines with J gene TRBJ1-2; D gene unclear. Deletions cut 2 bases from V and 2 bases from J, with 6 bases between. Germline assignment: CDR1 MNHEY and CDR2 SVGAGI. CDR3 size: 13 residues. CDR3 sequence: CASSYDGNYGYTF. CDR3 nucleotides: TGTGCCAGCAGTTACGACGGGAACTATGGCTACACCTTC.

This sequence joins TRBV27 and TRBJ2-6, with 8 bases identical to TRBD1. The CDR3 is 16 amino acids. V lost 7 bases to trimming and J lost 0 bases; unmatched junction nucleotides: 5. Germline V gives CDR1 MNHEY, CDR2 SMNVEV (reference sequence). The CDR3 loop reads CASTDREPSGANVLTF. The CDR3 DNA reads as TGTGCCAGCACGGACAGGGAACCCTCTGGGGCCAACGTCCTGACTTTC.

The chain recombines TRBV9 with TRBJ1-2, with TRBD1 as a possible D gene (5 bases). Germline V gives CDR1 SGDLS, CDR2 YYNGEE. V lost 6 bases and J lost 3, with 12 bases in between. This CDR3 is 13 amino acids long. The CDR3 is CASTPGLDYGYTF. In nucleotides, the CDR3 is TGTGCCAGCACTCCGGGACTGGACTATGGCTACACCTTC.

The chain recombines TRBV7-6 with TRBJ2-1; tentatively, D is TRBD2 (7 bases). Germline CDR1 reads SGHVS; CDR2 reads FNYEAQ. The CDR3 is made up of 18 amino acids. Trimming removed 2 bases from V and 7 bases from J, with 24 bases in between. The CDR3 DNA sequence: TGTGCCAGCAGCTTATCCTTGCGGGAGAGGGGGAAGTGGAATGAGCAGTTCTTC. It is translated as CASSLSLRERGKWNEQFF.

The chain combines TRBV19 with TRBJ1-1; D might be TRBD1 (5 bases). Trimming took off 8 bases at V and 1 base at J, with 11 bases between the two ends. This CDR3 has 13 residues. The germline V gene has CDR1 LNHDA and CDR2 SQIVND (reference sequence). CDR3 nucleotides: TGTGCCAGTGCAGGGTGGACGAACACTGAAGCTTTCTTT. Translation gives CASAGWTNTEAFF.

This CDR3 is CASSQEGGTDTQYF. In DNA form, the CDR3 reads TGTGCCAGCAGCCAAGAGGGGGGCACAGATACGCAGTATTTT. This sequence joins TRBV11-2 and TRBJ2-3; D is perhaps TRBD1 (6 bases). The V end lost 5 bases, the J end lost 1 base, and 10 bases lay between the germline ends. The germline gives CDR1 SGHAT, CDR2 FQNNGV. The CDR3 has 14 amino acids.